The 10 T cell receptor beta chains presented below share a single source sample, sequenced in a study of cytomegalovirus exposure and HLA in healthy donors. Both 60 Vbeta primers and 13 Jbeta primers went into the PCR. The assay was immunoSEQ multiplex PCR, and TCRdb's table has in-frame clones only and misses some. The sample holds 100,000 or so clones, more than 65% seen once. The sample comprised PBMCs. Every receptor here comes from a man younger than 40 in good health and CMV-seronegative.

The CDR3 coding sequence is TGCAGCGCCCTGGGGGGTTCCCAGGGAGGAGATACGCAGTATTTT. Translating gives CSALGGSQGGDTQYF. The rearrangement uses TRBV29-1 and TRBJ2-3; a weak D match, TRBD2 (6 bases). Looked up from germline, CDR1 is SQVTM and CDR2 is ANQGSEA. The CDR3 sequence is 15 residues long. The V end was cut by 7 bases, the J end by 5 bases, with 22 bases between.

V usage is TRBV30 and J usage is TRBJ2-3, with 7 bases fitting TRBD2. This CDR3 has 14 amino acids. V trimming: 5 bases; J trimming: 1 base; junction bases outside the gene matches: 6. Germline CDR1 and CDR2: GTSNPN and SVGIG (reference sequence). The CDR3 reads CAWSRGVGTDTQYF. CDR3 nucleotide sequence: TGTGCCTGGTCACGGGGGGTTGGCACAGATACGCAGTATTTT. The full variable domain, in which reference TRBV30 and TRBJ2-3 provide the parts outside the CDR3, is SQTIHQWPATLVQPVGSPLSLECTVEGTSNPNLYWYRQAAGRGLQLLFYSVGIGQISSEVPQNLSASRPQDRQFILSSKKLLLSDSGFYLCAWSRGVGTDTQYFGPGTRLTVL.

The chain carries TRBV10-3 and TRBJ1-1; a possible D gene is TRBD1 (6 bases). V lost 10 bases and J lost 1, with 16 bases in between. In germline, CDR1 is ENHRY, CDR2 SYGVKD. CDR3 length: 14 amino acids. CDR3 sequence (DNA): TGTGCCACCGGGGCCGCAGGGGAGAACACTGAAGCTTTCTTT. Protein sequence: CATGAAGENTEAFF.

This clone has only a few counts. CDR3 in amino acids: CASRTSGAANEKLFF. CDR3 DNA sequence: TGTGCCAGCAGGACTTCAGGGGCGGCTAATGAAAAACTGTTTTTT. The chain couples TRBV28 to TRBJ1-4; D possibly corresponds to TRBD1 (6 bases). The CDR3 is 15 amino acids. Trimming left V 6 bases short and J 3 bases short, with 14 bases between. Looked up from germline, CDR1 is MDHEN and CDR2 is SYDVKM.

This CDR3 reads CAWTRGFFGNTIYF. CDR3 DNA: TGTGCCTGGACTCGGGGTTTTTTTGGAAACACCATATATTTT. The V and J genes are TRBV30 and TRBJ1-3; no reliable D call. This CDR3 comprises 14 residues. Germline V lookup: CDR1 GTSNPN, CDR2 SVGIG (reference sequence). Trimming took 4 bases from V and 3 from J, leaving 13 bases between them. The whole variable domain, remainder taken from reference TRBV30 and TRBJ1-3, is SQTIHQWPATLVQPVGSPLSLECTVEGTSNPNLYWYRQAAGRGLQLLFYSVGIGQISSEVPQNLSASRPQDRQFILSSKKLLLSDSGFYLCAWTRGFFGNTIYFGEGSWLTVV.

CDR3 residues: CASSIPTLYGRDTQYF. The CDR3 DNA reads TGTGCCAGCAGTATTCCTACCCTTTATGGTAGAGATACGCAGTATTTT. The chain is built from TRBV5-4 and TRBJ2-3; D gene unclear. This CDR3 has 16 residues. Germline V gives CDR1 SGHNT, CDR2 YYREEE (reference sequence). Trimming took 5 bases from V and 5 from J, leaving 21 bases between them.

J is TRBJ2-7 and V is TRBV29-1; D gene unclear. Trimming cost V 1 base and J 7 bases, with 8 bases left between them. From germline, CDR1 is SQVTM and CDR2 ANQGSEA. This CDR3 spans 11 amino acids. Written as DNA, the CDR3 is TGCAGCGTTGAAGTTCATAGAGAGCAGTACTTC. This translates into CSVEVHREQYF.

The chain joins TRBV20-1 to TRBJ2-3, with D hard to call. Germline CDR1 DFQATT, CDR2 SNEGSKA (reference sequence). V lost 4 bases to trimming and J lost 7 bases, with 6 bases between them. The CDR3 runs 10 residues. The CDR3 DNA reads TGCAGTGCTACAGACTATACGCAGTATTTT. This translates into CSATDYTQYF.

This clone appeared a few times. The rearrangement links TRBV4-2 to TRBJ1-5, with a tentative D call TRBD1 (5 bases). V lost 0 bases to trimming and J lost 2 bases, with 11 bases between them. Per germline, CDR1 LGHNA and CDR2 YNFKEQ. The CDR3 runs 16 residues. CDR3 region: CASSQDPGDGNQPQHF. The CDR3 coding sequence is TGTGCCAGCAGCCAAGATCCGGGGGATGGCAATCAGCCCCAGCATTTT.

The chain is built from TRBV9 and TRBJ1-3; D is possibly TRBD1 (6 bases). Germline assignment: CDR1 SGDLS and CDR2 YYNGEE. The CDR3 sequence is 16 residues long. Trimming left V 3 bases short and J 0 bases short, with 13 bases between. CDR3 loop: CASSAVDSSSGNTIYF. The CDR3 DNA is TGTGCCAGCAGCGCCGTGGACAGCAGCTCTGGAAACACCATATATTTT.